One and the same sample provided the 9 T cell receptor beta chains below, sequenced in a study of patients and donors after allogeneic stem cell transplantation. Using its own MiXCR run on the RT-PCR reads, TCRdb lists one record per CDR3 protein. The sample records about 410,000 distinct CDR3 sequences, more than 15% being singletons. Sequenced input: blood, either unsorted or a sorted T cell fraction (not recorded which). These receptor sequences come from a human donor who was either an allogeneic HSCT recipient or a stem cell or donor lymphocyte infusion donor (not recorded which). It is not recorded whose cells these are; they may come from a transplant donor.

This clonotype occurred many times. This rearrangement joins TRBV12-3 or TRBV12-4 to TRBJ2-5; D not resolved. Trimming shortened V by 5 bases and J by 5 bases, and 9 bases separated the two germline ends. The CDR3 sequence is 12 residues long. The CDR3 DNA follows: TGTGCCAGCAGTCCAATCGGGGAGACCCAGTACTTC. The encoded protein is CASSPIGETQYF.

The table lists this clonotype with a few counts. J is TRBJ1-6 and V is TRBV12-3 or TRBV12-4; D gene unclear. The CDR3 length is 13 residues. V was clipped by 3 bases and J by 9 bases, with 9 bases between them. CDR3 coding DNA: TGTGCCAGCAGTTTCGGCCTAGGTTCACCCCTCCACTTT. Its translation is CASSFGLGSPLHF.

This clonotype has just a few counts. The genes are TRBV15 and TRBJ2-7; 7 bases line up with TRBD1. CDR3 length: 15 amino acids. Germline V lookup: CDR1 LNHNV, CDR2 YYDKDF (reference sequence). J gave up 2 bases and V 3 bases, and 7 bases lay outside the gene matches. The CDR3 protein is CATSRDRPTTYEQYF. CDR3 bases: TGTGCCACCAGCAGGGACAGGCCAACCACCTACGAGCAGTACTTC. The full variable domain, with the rest looked up from reference TRBV15 and TRBJ2-7, is DAMVIQNPRYQVTQFGKPVTLSCSQTLNHNVMYWYQQKSSQAPKLLFHYYDKDFNNEADTPDNFQSRRPNTSFCFLDIRSPGLGDTAMYLCATSRDRPTTYEQYFGPGTRLTVT.

This clonotype was seen ten or more times. The CDR3 here is CASTYGLADTGELFF. CDR3 DNA sequence: TGCGCCAGCACCTACGGACTAGCGGACACCGGGGAGCTGTTTTTT. The chain couples TRBV5-1 to TRBJ2-2; 10 nucleotides agree with TRBD2. Looked up from germline, CDR1 is SGHRS and CDR2 is YFSETQ. The CDR3 totals 15 residues. V lost 6 bases and J lost 3; bases outside the gene matches: 5. The entire variable domain, with the rest obtained from reference TRBV5-1 and TRBJ2-2, is as follows: KAGVTQTPRYLIKTRGQQVTLSCSPISGHRSVSWYQQTPGQGLQFLFEYFSETQRNKGNFPGRFSGRQFSNSRSEMNVSTLELGDSALYLCASTYGLADTGELFFGEGSRLTVL.

The chain recombines TRBV9 with TRBJ1-1; D call uncertain. Trimming removed 4 bases at V and 4 bases at J, with 14 bases between. The CDR3 runs 14 residues. Germline loops: CDR1 SGDLS, CDR2 YYNGEE. As DNA, the CDR3 is TGTGCCAGCAGCCCCCAGCCCTTGTCCACTGAAGCTTTCTTT. This encodes CASSPQPLSTEAFF.

The chain joins TRBV9 to TRBJ2-7; D is perhaps TRBD2 (6 bases). V was cut by 3 bases and J by 4 bases, with 11 bases left in between. CDR1 and CDR2 from the germline V gene are SGDLS and YYNGEE. The CDR3 has 13 amino acids. The CDR3 sequence: CASSGWGEYEQYF. The CDR3 DNA reads as TGTGCCAGCAGCGGCTGGGGGGAGTACGAGCAGTACTTC.

The chain carries TRBV11-2 and TRBJ2-7, with a weak D call TRBD1 (6 bases). The length of the CDR3 is 18 residues. Trimming pared 4 bases from V and 3 bases from J, leaving 25 bases between. Per germline, CDR1 SGHAT and CDR2 FQNNGV. CDR3 residues: CASSSPLMGQGCCYEQYF. In DNA, the CDR3 is TGTGCCAGCAGCTCGCCTCTTATGGGCCAGGGGTGTTGCTACGAGCAGTACTTC.

This clonotype was observed many times. The chain joins TRBV5-1 to TRBJ2-7; D possibly matches TRBD1 or TRBD2 (5 bases each). Trimming removed 2 bases at V and 5 bases at J, with 17 bases between. The germline CDR1 and CDR2 sequences are SGHRS and YFSETQ. CDR3 size: 15 residues. The CDR3 loop is CASSLDRDGDHEQYF. The CDR3 nucleotides read TGCGCCAGCAGCTTAGACCGGGACGGGGACCACGAGCAGTACTTC.

The CDR3 DNA sequence: TGTGCCAGCAGTTCACCGTGGCAGGAGACCCAGTACTTC. It specifies CASSSPWQETQYF. V usage is TRBV6-5 and J usage is TRBJ2-5, with D uncertain. Trimming shortened V by 4 bases and J by 5 bases, and 11 bases separated the two germline ends. Germline values: CDR1 MNHEY, CDR2 SVGAGI. The CDR3 sequence is 13 residues long.